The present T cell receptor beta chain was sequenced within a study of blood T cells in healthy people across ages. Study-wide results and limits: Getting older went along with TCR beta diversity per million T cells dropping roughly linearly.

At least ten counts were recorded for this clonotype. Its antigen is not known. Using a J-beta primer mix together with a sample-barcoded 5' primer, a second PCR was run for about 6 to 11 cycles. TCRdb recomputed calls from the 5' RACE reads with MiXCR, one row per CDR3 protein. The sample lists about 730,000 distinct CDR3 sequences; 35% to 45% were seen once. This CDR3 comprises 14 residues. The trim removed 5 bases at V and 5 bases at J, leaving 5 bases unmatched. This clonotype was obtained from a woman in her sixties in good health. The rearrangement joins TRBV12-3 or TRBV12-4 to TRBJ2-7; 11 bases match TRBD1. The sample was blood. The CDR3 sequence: CASSPDRGPNEQYF. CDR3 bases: TGTGCCAGCAGTCCGGACAGGGGGCCTAACGAGCAGTACTTC.